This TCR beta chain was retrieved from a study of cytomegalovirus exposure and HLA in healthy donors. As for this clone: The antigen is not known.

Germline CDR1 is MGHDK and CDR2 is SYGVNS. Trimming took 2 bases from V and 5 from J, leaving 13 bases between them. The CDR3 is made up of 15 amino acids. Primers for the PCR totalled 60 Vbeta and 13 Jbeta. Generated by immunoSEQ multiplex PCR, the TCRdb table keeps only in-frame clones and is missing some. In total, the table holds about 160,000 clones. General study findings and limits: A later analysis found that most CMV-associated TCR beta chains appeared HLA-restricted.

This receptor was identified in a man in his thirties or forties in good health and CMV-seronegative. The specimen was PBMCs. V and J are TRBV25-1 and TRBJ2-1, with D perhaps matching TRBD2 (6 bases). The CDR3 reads CASSETLAPNNEQFF. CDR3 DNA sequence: TGTGCCAGCAGTGAAACGCTAGCGCCGAACAATGAGCAGTTCTTC. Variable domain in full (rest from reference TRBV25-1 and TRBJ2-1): EADIYQTPRYLVIGTGKKITLECSQTMGHDKMYWYQQDPGMELHLIHYSYGVNSTEKGDLSSESTVSRIRTEHFPLTLESARPSHTSQYLCASSETLAPNNEQFFGPGTRLTVL.